The clone carrying this T cell receptor beta chain was seen ten or more times. Its target is unknown. RNA transcripts provided the template for amplifying TCR beta CDR3 regions. The first-round RT-PCR employed HTBI primers together with the Qiagen OneStep RT-PCR kit. A multiplex PCR was then performed as the second round. TCRdb analysed the multiplex PCR reads with MiXCR anew, one entry per CDR3 protein. Found here are hundreds of thousands of distinct CDR3 sequences, approximately 14% of them singletons; the top ten hold 9.8%. V gave up 4 bases and J gave up 2 bases, with 10 bases separating them. The V gene's germline CDR1 is SGHRS and CDR2 YFSETQ. This CDR3 spans 13 amino acids. These data are taken from a study of Graves' ophthalmopathy and Graves' hyperthyroidism. Study conclusions and caveats: Ophthalmopathy cases were distinguished from stable hyperthyroidism by a 13-signature model, reaching 85% to 90% sensitivity and around 81% specificity.

What was sequenced was blood. This TCR came from a woman aged 25 to 39 with Graves' ophthalmopathy. V gene TRBV5-1 combines with J gene TRBJ2-7, with D possibly TRBD1 on 5 matching bases. DNA for the CDR3: TGCGCCAGCAGCCTTAACAGGCCCTACGAGCAGTACTTC. This sequence encodes CASSLNRPYEQYF.